These 13 T cell receptor beta chains share one sample of origin, sequenced in a study of siplizumab effects on memory and regulatory T cells. Data came from immunoSEQ multiplex PCR; TCRdb stores just in-frame clones and leaves some out. The sample has approximately 60,000 clones; 70% to 80% are singletons. The specimen was memory CD4+ T cells sorted from blood. The receptor source for this set is a human donor in good health.

The DNA for the CDR3 is TGTGCCAGCAGCTTATCTAGCGGGGGGTCAGAGACCCAGTACTTC. It yields the protein CASSLSSGGSETQYF. The rearrangement links TRBV11-2 to TRBJ2-5; TRBD2 aligns across 11 bases. CDR3 length: 15 amino acids. CDR1 and CDR2 (germline): SGHAT, FQNNGV. After removal of 2 bases from V and 4 bases from J, the junction contained 3 bases not matched to a gene.

The chain links TRBV18 to TRBJ2-1; D is unclear. V lost 2 bases and J lost 8, with 13 bases in between. Germline V gives CDR1 KGHSH, CDR2 LQKENI. CDR3 length: 14 residues. The CDR3 loop reads CASSPNHVGDEQFF. In nucleotides, the CDR3 is TGTGCCAGCTCACCAAATCACGTGGGCGATGAGCAGTTCTTC. Using reference TRBV18 and TRBJ2-1 for the parts outside the CDR3, the full variable domain is NAGVMQNPRHLVRRRGQEARLRCSPMKGHSHVYWYRQLPEEGLKFMVYLQKENIIDESGMPKERFSAEFPKEGPSILRIQQVVRGDSAAYFCASSPNHVGDEQFFGPGTRLTVL.

This clone was seen a single time. This chain joins TRBV9 and TRBJ2-5, with 8 bases aligning to TRBD2. Trimming removed 0 bases from V and 4 bases from J; junction bases left unmatched: 8. Germline V gene sequence: CDR1 SGDLS, CDR2 YYNGEE. The CDR3 totals 16 residues. The CDR3 bases are TGTGCCAGCAGCGTAGGAACAGGCGGGGGGACAGAGACCCAGTACTTC. It translates to CASSVGTGGGTETQYF.

This chain's CDR3 is CASSPSQGTYSPLHF. CDR3 bases: TGTGCCAGCAGTCCGAGTCAGGGGACGTATTCACCCCTCCACTTT. V is TRBV6-1 and J is TRBJ1-6, with D possibly matching TRBD1 (6 bases). There are 15 residues in the CDR3. Per germline, CDR1 MNHNS and CDR2 SASEGT. Trimming removed 5 bases from V and 8 bases from J, with 16 bases in between.

The chain recombines TRBV6-6 with TRBJ2-7, with 9 bases matching TRBD2. CDR3 length equals 12 residues. Germline-derived CDR1 and CDR2 are MNHNY and SVGAGI (reference sequence). Unmatched junction bases numbered 3, after V lost 5 bases and J lost 7 bases. CDR3 coding DNA: TGTGCCAGCAGTACCCTAGCGGGAGAGCAGTACTTC. Amino acid sequence: CASSTLAGEQYF.

CDR3 in amino acids: CASSPGLAGYEQYF. Written as DNA, the CDR3 is TGTGCCAGCAGCCCCGGACTAGCGGGGTACGAGCAGTACTTC. The chain is built from TRBV10-3 and TRBJ2-7; TRBD2 matches 12 bases. Per the germline V gene, CDR1 is ENHRY and CDR2 is SYGVKD. Trimming cost V 10 bases and J 4 bases; bases outside gene matches: 8. The CDR3 has 14 amino acids.

The chain recombines TRBV19 with TRBJ2-3; D might be TRBD2 (5 bases). The CDR3 sequence is 16 residues long. Germline V gene data show CDR1 as LNHDA and CDR2 as SQIVND (reference sequence). V lost 4 bases and J 2 bases, leaving 16 bases between the germline ends. CDR3 coding DNA: TGTGCCAGTAGTAGAGTACCGCGGGCACACACAGATACGCAGTATTTT. Residues: CASSRVPRAHTDTQYF.

The chain links TRBV6-1 to TRBJ2-2, with D possibly being TRBD1 (7 bases). The CDR3 loop spans 14 amino acids. V was trimmed by 8 bases and J by 6 bases, leaving 16 bases between them. Germline assignment: CDR1 MNHNS and CDR2 SASEGT. Here the CDR3 DNA reads TGTGCCAGCCCCGACAGGGAGGTTTCCGGGGAGCTGTTTTTT. Protein product: CASPDREVSGELFF.

The chain links TRBV19 to TRBJ2-2, with 8 bases aligning to TRBD2. Germline-derived CDR1 and CDR2 are LNHDA and SQIVND (reference sequence). The CDR3 has 14 amino acids. The V segment lost 6 bases and the J segment 3 bases; nucleotides outside the gene matches: 3. The CDR3 DNA reads TGTGCCAGTAGGCGGGGGGTATACACCGGGGAGCTGTTTTTT. Its protein is CASRRGVYTGELFF. The full variable domain, completed using reference TRBV19 and TRBJ2-2, is DGGITQSPKYLFRKEGQNVTLSCEQNLNHDAMYWYRQDPGQGLRLIYYSQIVNDFQKGDIAEGYSVSREKKESFPLTVTSAQKNPTAFYLCASRRGVYTGELFFGEGSRLTVL.

The chain combines TRBV27 with TRBJ2-3, with 12 bases lining up with TRBD2. The CDR3 runs 15 residues. Looked up from germline, CDR1 is MNHEY and CDR2 is SMNVEV (reference sequence). V was pared by 8 bases and J by 7 bases, with 10 bases of the junction left unmatched. CDR3: CASRSLAGGRYTQYF. CDR3 DNA: TGTGCCAGCCGTTCCCTAGCGGGGGGGCGATATACGCAGTATTTT.

In its sample, this clone was seen a few times. This chain links TRBV28 with TRBJ2-1, with 13 bases matching TRBD2. V was pared by 6 bases and J by 4 bases, with 0 bases of the junction left unmatched. The CDR3 is 14 amino acids. Germline values: CDR1 MDHEN, CDR2 SYDVKM. CDR3 region: CASRGLAGYNEQFF. In nucleotides, the CDR3 is TGTGCCAGCAGGGGACTAGCGGGGTACAATGAGCAGTTCTTC.

This clone is a singleton in its sample. The V and J genes are TRBV7-2 and TRBJ1-1; perhaps TRBD1 as D (6 bases). The CDR3 length is 16 residues. Germline-derived CDR1 and CDR2 are SGHTA and FQGNSA. The ends were cut back, 5 bases at V and 2 bases at J, with 18 bases in the middle. The CDR3 nucleotides read TGTGCCAGCAGCCGCGTCCTAGGGGGAGGAAACACTGAAGCTTTCTTT. The encoded protein is CASSRVLGGGNTEAFF.

The count of this clone is one. This chain uses TRBV9 with TRBJ1-5; a possible D gene is TRBD1 (5 bases). Per germline, CDR1 SGDLS and CDR2 YYNGEE. The CDR3 is 11 residues long. The V end lost 7 bases, the J end lost 5 bases, and 7 bases lay between the germline ends. The CDR3 here is CASGGDQPQHF. CDR3 coding DNA: TGTGCCAGCGGAGGGGATCAGCCCCAGCATTTT.